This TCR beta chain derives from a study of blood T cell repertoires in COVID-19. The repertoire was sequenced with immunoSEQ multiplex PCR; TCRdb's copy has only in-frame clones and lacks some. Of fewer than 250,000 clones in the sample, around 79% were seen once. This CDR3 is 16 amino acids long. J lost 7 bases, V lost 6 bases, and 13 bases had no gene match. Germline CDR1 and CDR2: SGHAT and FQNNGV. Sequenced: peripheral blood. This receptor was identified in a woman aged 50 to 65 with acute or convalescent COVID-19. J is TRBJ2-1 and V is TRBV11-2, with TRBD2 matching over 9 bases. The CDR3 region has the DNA TGTGCCAGCAGTCCGCGCTTAGCGGGAGTCTATAATGAGCAGTTCTTC. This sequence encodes CASSPRLAGVYNEQFF.